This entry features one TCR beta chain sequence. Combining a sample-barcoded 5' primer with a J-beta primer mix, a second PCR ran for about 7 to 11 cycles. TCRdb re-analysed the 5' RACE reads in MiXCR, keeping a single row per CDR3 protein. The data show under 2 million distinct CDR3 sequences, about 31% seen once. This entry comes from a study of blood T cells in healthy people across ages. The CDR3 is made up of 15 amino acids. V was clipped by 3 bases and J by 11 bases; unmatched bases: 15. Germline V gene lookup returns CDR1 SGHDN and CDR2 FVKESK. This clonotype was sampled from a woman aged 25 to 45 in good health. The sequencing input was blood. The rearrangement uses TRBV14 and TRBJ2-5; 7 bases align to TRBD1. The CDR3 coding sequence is TGTGCCAGCAGCCAGTACAAGGGGGCCCCCTACGCGCAGTACTTC. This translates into CASSQYKGAPYAQYF.